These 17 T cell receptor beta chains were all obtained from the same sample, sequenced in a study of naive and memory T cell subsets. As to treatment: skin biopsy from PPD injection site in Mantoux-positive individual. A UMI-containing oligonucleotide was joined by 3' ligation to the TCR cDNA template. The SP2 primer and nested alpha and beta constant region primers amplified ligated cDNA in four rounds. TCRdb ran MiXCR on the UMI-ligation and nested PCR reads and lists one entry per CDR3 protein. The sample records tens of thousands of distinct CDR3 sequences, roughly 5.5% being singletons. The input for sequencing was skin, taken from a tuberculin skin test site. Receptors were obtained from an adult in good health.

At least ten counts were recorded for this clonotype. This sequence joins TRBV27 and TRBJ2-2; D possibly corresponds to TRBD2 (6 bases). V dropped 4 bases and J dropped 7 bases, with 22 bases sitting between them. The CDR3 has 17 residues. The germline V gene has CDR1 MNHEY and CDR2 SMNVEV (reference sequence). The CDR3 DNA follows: TGTGCCAGCAGTTCGTTTTTTCGGGGAGGTTCCGTCGGGGAGCTGTTTTTT. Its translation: CASSSFFRGGSVGELFF.

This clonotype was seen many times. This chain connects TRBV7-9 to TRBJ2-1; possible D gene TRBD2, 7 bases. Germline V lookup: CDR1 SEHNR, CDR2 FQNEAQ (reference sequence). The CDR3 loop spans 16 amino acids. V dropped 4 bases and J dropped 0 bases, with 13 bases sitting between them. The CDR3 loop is CASSSGAGVSYNEQFF. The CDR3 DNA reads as TGTGCCAGCAGCTCAGGGGCGGGAGTCTCCTACAATGAGCAGTTCTTC.

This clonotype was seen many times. The CDR3 reads CSVGIPDPIYEQYF. The CDR3 bases are TGCAGCGTTGGAATACCGGACCCGATCTACGAGCAGTACTTC. V and J are TRBV29-1 and TRBJ2-7; D uncertain. This CDR3 is 14 amino acids long. V shed 4 bases and J shed 3 bases, with 16 bases lying between them. Germline lookup yields CDR1 SQVTM and CDR2 ANQGSEA.

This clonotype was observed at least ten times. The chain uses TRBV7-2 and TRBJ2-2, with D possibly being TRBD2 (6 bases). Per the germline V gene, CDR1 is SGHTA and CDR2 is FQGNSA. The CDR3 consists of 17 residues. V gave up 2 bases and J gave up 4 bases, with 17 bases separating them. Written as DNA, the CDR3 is TGTGCCAGCAGCTTAAATTCGGGTGGAGGGCTCACCGGGGAGCTGTTTTTT. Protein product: CASSLNSGGGLTGELFF.

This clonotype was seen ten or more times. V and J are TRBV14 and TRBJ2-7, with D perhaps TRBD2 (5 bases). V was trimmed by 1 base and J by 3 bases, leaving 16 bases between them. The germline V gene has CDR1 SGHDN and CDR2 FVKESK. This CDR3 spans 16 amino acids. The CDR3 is CASSQVLAGAIYEQYF. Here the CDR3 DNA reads TGTGCCAGCAGCCAAGTCCTAGCCGGAGCGATCTACGAGCAGTACTTC.

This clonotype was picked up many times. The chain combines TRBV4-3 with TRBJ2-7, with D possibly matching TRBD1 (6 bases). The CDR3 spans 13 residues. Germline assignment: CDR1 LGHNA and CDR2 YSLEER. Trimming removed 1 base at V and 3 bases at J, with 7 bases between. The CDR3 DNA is TGCGCCAGCAGCCAAGCACAGGGCTACGAGCAGTACTTC. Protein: CASSQAQGYEQYF.

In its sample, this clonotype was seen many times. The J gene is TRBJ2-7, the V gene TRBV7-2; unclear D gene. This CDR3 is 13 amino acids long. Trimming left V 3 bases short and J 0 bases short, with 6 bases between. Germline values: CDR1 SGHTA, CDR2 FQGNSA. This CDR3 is CASSFTSSYEQYF. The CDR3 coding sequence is TGTGCCAGCAGCTTCACCAGCTCCTACGAGCAGTACTTC.

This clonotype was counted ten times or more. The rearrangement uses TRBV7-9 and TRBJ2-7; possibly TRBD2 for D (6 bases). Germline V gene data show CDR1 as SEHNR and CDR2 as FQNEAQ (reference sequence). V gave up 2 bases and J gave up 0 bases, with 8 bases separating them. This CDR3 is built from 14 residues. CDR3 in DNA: TGTGCCAGCAGCTTACGGGGGAACTCCTACGAGCAGTACTTC. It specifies CASSLRGNSYEQYF.

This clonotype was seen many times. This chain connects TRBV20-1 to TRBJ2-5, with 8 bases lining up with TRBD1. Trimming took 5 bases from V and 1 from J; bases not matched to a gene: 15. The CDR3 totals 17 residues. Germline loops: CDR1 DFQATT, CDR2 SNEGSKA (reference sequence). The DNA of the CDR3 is TGCAGTGCTCCACTACAAACAGGACAGGGCTTCCAAGAGACCCAGTACTTC. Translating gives CSAPLQTGQGFQETQYF.

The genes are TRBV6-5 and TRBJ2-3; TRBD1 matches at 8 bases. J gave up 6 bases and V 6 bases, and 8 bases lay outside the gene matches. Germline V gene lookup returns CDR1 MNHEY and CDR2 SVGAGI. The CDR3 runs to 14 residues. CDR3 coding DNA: TGTGCCAGCAGGACAGGGGCTTGGTTGGATACGCAGTATTTT. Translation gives CASRTGAWLDTQYF.

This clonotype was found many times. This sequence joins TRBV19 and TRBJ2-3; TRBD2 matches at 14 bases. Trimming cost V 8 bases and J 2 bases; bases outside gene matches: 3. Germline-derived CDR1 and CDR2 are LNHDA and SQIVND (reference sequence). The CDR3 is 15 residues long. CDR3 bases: TGTGCCAGTGGGGGACTAGCGGGAGACACAGATACGCAGTATTTT. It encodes CASGGLAGDTDTQYF. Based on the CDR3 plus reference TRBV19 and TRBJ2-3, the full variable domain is DGGITQSPKYLFRKEGQNVTLSCEQNLNHDAMYWYRQDPGQGLRLIYYSQIVNDFQKGDIAEGYSVSREKKESFPLTVTSAQKNPTAFYLCASGGLAGDTDTQYFGPGTRLTVL.

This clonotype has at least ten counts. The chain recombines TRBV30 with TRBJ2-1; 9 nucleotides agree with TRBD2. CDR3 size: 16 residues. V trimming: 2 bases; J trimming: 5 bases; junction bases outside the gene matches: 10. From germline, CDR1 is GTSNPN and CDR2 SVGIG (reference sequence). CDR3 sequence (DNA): TGTGCCTGGAGTAGGACTAGCGAGATTATTAACAATGAGCAGTTCTTC. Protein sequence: CAWSRTSEIINNEQFF.

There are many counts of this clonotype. The CDR3 sequence: CSARKGGSYTGELFF. The CDR3 DNA reads as TGCAGTGCTAGAAAAGGCGGGAGTTACACCGGGGAGCTGTTTTTT. The genes are TRBV20-1 and TRBJ2-2; 7 bases fit TRBD2. The CDR3 contains 15 residues. Trimming cost V 2 bases and J 3 bases; bases outside gene matches: 6. From germline, CDR1 is DFQATT and CDR2 SNEGSKA (reference sequence).

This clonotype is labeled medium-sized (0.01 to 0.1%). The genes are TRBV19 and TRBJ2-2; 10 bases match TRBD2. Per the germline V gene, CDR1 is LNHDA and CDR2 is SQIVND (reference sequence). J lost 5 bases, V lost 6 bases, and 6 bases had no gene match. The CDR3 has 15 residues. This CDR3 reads CASRPSGSGTGELFF. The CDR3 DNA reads TGTGCCAGTAGGCCTAGCGGGAGTGGGACCGGGGAGCTGTTTTTT.

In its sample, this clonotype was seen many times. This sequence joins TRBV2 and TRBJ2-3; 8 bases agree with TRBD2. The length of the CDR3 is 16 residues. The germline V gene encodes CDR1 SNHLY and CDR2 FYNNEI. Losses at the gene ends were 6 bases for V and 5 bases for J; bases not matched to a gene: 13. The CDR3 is CASRDGGLANGDTQYF. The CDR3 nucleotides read TGTGCCAGCAGGGACGGCGGACTAGCTAATGGAGATACGCAGTATTTT.

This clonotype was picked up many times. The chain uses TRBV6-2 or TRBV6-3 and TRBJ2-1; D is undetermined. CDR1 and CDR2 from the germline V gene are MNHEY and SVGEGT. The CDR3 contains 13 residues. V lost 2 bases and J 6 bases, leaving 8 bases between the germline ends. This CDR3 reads CASSYTDTNEQFF. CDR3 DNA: TGTGCCAGCAGTTACACCGATACCAATGAGCAGTTCTTC.

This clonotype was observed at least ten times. CDR3 amino acids: CATSRAGGLANNEQFF. Written as DNA, the CDR3 is TGTGCCACCAGCAGAGCCGGGGGACTAGCTAACAATGAGCAGTTCTTC. The rearrangement joins TRBV15 to TRBJ2-1, with TRBD2 identical over 9 bases. This CDR3 is 16 amino acids long. Germline CDR1 is LNHNV and CDR2 is YYDKDF (reference sequence). V gave up 1 base and J gave up 5 bases; unmatched junction bases: 6.